The 21 T cell receptor beta chains below come from one sample, sequenced in a study of T-cell reconstitution after alpha-beta-depleted transplantation in children (TCRdb year 2016). In light of the paper, this sample's treatment or condition label describes: allogeneic hematopoietic cell transplantation with graft depleted of TCRalphabeta T cells and CD19 B cells. Libraries were made using PCR. Instrument on record: Illumina HiSeq 2500. TCR library preparation used molecular barcoding, with unique molecular identifiers applied to normalize quantification of the TCRbeta repertoire. TCRdb took the public reads, trimmed them with fastp at Q25, ran MiXCR for clone calling and kept in-frame beta chains. Duplicate CDR3 protein sequences are folded into a single record with the most common DNA and genes. The sample table lists about 200,000 distinct CDR3 sequences, 5% to 6.5% of them with a count of one. In total, the top ten clones hold about 4.3% of the sample.

Sequencing was performed on PBMCs, taken before TCRalphabeta/CD19-depleted stem cell transplant. These receptors were collected from a girl under two years old with combined immunodeficiency, due to receive a stem cell transplant.

The rearrangement uses TRBV5-1 and TRBJ1-2, with 10 positions matching TRBD1. CDR3 length: 13 amino acids. Unmatched junction bases numbered 3, after V lost 4 bases and J lost 6 bases. Germline V CDR1 and CDR2: SGHRS, YFSETQ. The CDR3 here is CASSHGQGDGYTF. CDR3 in DNA: TGCGCCAGCAGCCACGGACAGGGGGATGGCTACACCTTC.

This clonotype was counted ten times or more. This chain links TRBV20-1 with TRBJ1-2; D is ambiguous. Trimming removed 5 bases from V and 7 bases from J, with 11 bases in between. CDR1 and CDR2 (germline): DFQATT, SNEGSKA (reference sequence). This CDR3 comprises 11 residues. The CDR3 sequence: CSAVGYTGYTF. The CDR3 nucleotides are TGCAGTGCTGTGGGGTATACTGGCTACACCTTC.

This clonotype was recorded many times. The chain is built from TRBV29-1 and TRBJ2-5; weak D call: TRBD2 (6 bases). The CDR3 covers 17 residues. The germline gives CDR1 SQVTM, CDR2 ANQGSEA. Trimming pared 0 bases from V and 1 base from J, leaving 18 bases between. The CDR3 nucleotides are TGCAGCGTTGAAGACCTTTTGGCGGACGGGGGCCAAGAGACCCAGTACTTC. Encoded protein: CSVEDLLADGGQETQYF. The variable domain in full, completed from reference TRBV29-1 and TRBJ2-5, reads SAVISQKPSRDICQRGTSLTIQCQVDSQVTMMFWYRQQPGQSLTLIATANQGSEATYESGFVIDKFPISRPNLTFSTLTVSNMSPEDSSIYLCSVEDLLADGGQETQYFGPGTRLLVL.

In this sample, this clonotype turned up many times. The chain couples TRBV21-1 to TRBJ2-3. TRBV21-1 is deemed a pseudogene. The CDR3 has 15 residues. CDR3: CASSKKPRGSHTQYF. The CDR3 bases are TGTGCCAGCAGCAAAAAACCGCGTGGATCCCATACGCAGTATTTT.

This clonotype is judged medium-sized (0.01 to 0.1%). CDR3 protein: CASSLEATGTYEQYF. CDR3 DNA: TGCGCCAGCAGCTTGGAAGCGACAGGGACCTACGAGCAGTACTTC. The rearrangement uses TRBV5-1 and TRBJ2-7; TRBD1 agrees at 7 bases. V was clipped by 0 bases and J by 2 bases; unmatched bases: 5. The CDR3 consists of 15 residues. Germline V gene sequence: CDR1 SGHRS, CDR2 YFSETQ.

This clonotype was detected many times. The chain recombines TRBV5-1 with TRBJ2-5, with D unresolved. V lost 0 bases to trimming and J lost 2 bases, with 8 bases between them. Germline V CDR1 and CDR2: SGHRS, YFSETQ. CDR3 length equals 14 residues. The DNA for the CDR3 is TGCGCCAGCAGCTTGGTTCACTATCAAGAGACCCAGTACTTC. Protein product: CASSLVHYQETQYF.

The sample holds one count of this clonotype. One base away lies a much larger clone, so this may be a sequencing read error. The chain employs TRBV4-3 and TRBJ1-1; D is possibly TRBD1 (5 bases). Deletions cut 3 bases from V and 0 bases from J, with 17 bases between. The CDR3 spans 17 residues. Germline CDR1 LGHNA, CDR2 YSLEER. CDR3 nucleotides: TGCGCCAGCAGCCAGAACGGGGCAGGCGCCCTGAACACTGAAGCTTTCTTT. It codes for CASSQNGAGALNTEAFF.

The table lists this clonotype with many counts. CDR3 loop: CSANHPGTSGINEQFF. The CDR3 nucleotides read TGCAGTGCTAACCATCCCGGGACTAGCGGTATCAATGAGCAGTTCTTC. The chain combines TRBV20-1 with TRBJ2-1, with TRBD2 matching over 11 bases. The germline V gene has CDR1 DFQATT and CDR2 SNEGSKA (reference sequence). This CDR3 is 16 amino acids long. V gave up 4 bases and J gave up 6 bases; unmatched junction bases: 11.

Ten or more counts support this clonotype. The rearrangement uses TRBV28 and TRBJ2-2; no clear D gene. The V end lost 5 bases, the J end lost 3 bases, and 10 bases lay between the germline ends. Per germline, CDR1 MDHEN and CDR2 SYDVKM. The CDR3 is 14 amino acids. CDR3 in amino acids: CASSPPWDTGELFF. CDR3 nucleotides: TGTGCCAGCAGTCCCCCGTGGGACACCGGGGAGCTGTTTTTT.

This clonotype was seen only a few times. The chain uses TRBV7-6 and TRBJ2-1; D unresolved. The V gene lost 5 bases and the J gene lost 0 bases, with 20 bases spanning the gap. CDR1 and CDR2 (germline): SGHVS, FNYEAQ. The CDR3 runs to 18 residues. CDR3 loop: CASSPSAYPASSYNEQFF. As DNA, the CDR3 is TGTGCCAGCAGCCCCTCGGCCTACCCCGCGAGCTCCTACAATGAGCAGTTCTTC.

The sample holds a few counts of this clonotype. The V call is TRBV6-2 or TRBV6-3, the J call TRBJ2-2; 7 bases are shared with TRBD2. Germline-derived CDR1 and CDR2 are MNHEY and SVGEGT. The CDR3 has 17 residues. The V gene end was trimmed by 1 base and the J gene end by 4 bases; junction bases not matched to a gene: 9. CDR3 nucleotide sequence: TGTGCCAGCAGTTACTGGGGGGGAGGTGGATCCACCGGGGAGCTGTTTTTT. This sequence encodes CASSYWGGGGSTGELFF.

This clonotype has more than one count but fewer than ten. The V gene is TRBV11-2, the J gene TRBJ2-3; D may correspond to TRBD1 or TRBD2 (5 bases each). CDR1 and CDR2 from the germline V gene are SGHAT and FQNNGV. Trimming removed 5 bases from V and 0 bases from J, with 21 bases in between. The CDR3 is 18 residues long. CDR3 protein: CASSRGVFARTSTDTQYF. The CDR3 nucleotides read TGTGCCAGCAGCCGAGGGGTATTCGCCAGAACTAGCACAGATACGCAGTATTTT.

The rearrangement links TRBV3-1 to TRBJ2-1; the match to TRBD2 covers 7 bases. Germline CDR1 and CDR2: LGHDT and YNNKEL (reference sequence). The length of the CDR3 is 14 residues. V gave up 1 base and J gave up 6 bases; unmatched junction bases: 3. CDR3 sequence: CASSQAPSGNEQFF. In nucleotides, the CDR3 is TGTGCCAGCAGCCAAGCGCCTAGCGGCAATGAGCAGTTCTTC.

This clonotype was observed at least ten times. The chain employs TRBV12-3 or TRBV12-4 and TRBJ1-5, with D possibly being TRBD1 (5 bases). V lost 5 bases, J lost 3 bases, and 8 bases lay in between. The CDR3 length is 13 residues. The CDR3 coding sequence is TGTGCCAGCAGTATGACAGTCAATCAGCCCCAGCATTTT. This sequence encodes CASSMTVNQPQHF.

On this clonotype: A clone one base away is much larger, so this may be a read error. The chain uses TRBV5-6 and TRBJ2-2; perhaps TRBD2 as D (5 bases). The germline V gene has CDR1 SGHDT and CDR2 YYEEEE. CDR3 size: 16 residues. As DNA, the CDR3 is TGTGCCAGCAGCTTGAGGCGGTTCGGAGCTACCGGGGAGCCGTTTTTT. Amino acids: CASSLRRFGATGEPFF. Full variable domain (rest looked up from reference TRBV5-6 and TRBJ2-2): DAGVTQSPTHLIKTRGQQVTLRCSPKSGHDTVSWYQQALGQGPQFIFQYYEEEERQRGNFPDRFSGHQFPNYSSELNVNALLLGDSALYLCASSLRRFGATGEPFFGEGSRLTVL.

In its sample, this clonotype was seen many times. The chain recombines TRBV20-1 with TRBJ2-3; D is ambiguous. Germline CDR1 reads DFQATT; CDR2 reads SNEGSKA (reference sequence). This CDR3 comprises 14 residues. V was cut by 1 base and J by 1 base, with 9 bases left in between. CDR3 DNA sequence: TGCAGTGCTAGAGCCGGAGAAGGCACAGATACGCAGTATTTT. Its protein is CSARAGEGTDTQYF.

The chain links TRBV29-1 to TRBJ2-2; D is perhaps TRBD1 (5 bases). V lost 0 bases and J 7 bases, leaving 9 bases between the germline ends. The length of the CDR3 is 13 residues. Germline CDR1 and CDR2: SQVTM and ANQGSEA. The chain's CDR3 is CSVEDQGGGELFF. As DNA, the CDR3 is TGCAGCGTTGAAGATCAGGGTGGCGGGGAGCTGTTTTTT.

This clonotype showed up many times. This chain connects TRBV4-1 to TRBJ1-3, with unresolved D. Germline-derived CDR1 and CDR2 are MGHRA and YSYEKL. Trimming stripped 0 bases from V and 0 bases from J, with 6 bases between. The CDR3 spans 15 residues. CDR3 loop: CASSQDRSSGNTIYF. The CDR3 DNA reads TGCGCCAGCAGCCAAGATCGTAGCTCTGGAAACACCATATATTTT.

The table lists this clonotype with many counts. The chain uses TRBV9 and TRBJ2-3; TRBD2 agrees at 8 bases. The junction had 3 bases not matched to a gene; V was cut back by 0 bases and J by 0 bases. Germline loops: CDR1 SGDLS, CDR2 YYNGEE. The CDR3 extends over 16 amino acids. CDR3 amino acids: CASSVEGGGSTDTQYF. The CDR3 DNA reads TGTGCCAGCAGCGTAGAGGGCGGGGGGAGCACAGATACGCAGTATTTT.

This clonotype was seen more than once but under ten times. This chain connects TRBV11-2 to TRBJ2-1; D tentatively fits TRBD1 or TRBD2 (6 bases each). V lost 5 bases, J lost 0 bases, and 26 bases lay in between. This CDR3 contains 20 residues. Germline lookup yields CDR1 SGHAT and CDR2 FQNNGV. The CDR3 sequence is CASSQLTPGAQGGSYNEQFF. In DNA, the CDR3 is TGTGCCAGCAGCCAACTTACTCCGGGAGCACAAGGGGGCTCCTACAATGAGCAGTTCTTC.

The sample holds many counts of this clonotype. The chain has TRBV29-1 and TRBJ2-1; either TRBD1 or TRBD2 may fit D (6 bases each). Looked up from germline, CDR1 is SQVTM and CDR2 is ANQGSEA. This CDR3 region has 16 residues. With 5 bases removed from V and 7 bases from J, the gap between germline ends came to 24 bases. The CDR3 loop reads CSVSVVAWAGQNEQFF. The CDR3, as DNA: TGCAGCGTTTCGGTGGTGGCCTGGGCGGGACAAAATGAGCAGTTCTTC.